This T cell receptor beta chain derives from a study of T cell responses to AZD1222 COVID-19 vaccine. Whole-study results and caveats: Seropositive status at baseline applied to only a handful of AZD1222 recipients.

About this clone: What it binds is not known.

Sequencing was performed with immunoSEQ multiplex PCR; in TCRdb, only in-frame clones are kept and a portion is missing. The sample carries roughly 120,000 clones, about 85% recorded once. CDR1 is SGHRS and CDR2 is YFSETQ in the germline V gene. V was trimmed by 6 bases and J by 0 bases, leaving 7 bases between them. The CDR3 runs 12 residues. V and J are TRBV5-1 and TRBJ2-7, with D hard to call. This clonotype was sampled from an adult who received the AZD1222 COVID-19 vaccine. Source: peripheral blood, taken 28 days after the second AZD1222 dose. The CDR3 DNA sequence: TGCGCCAGCATGGGTGCCTCCTACGAGCAGTACTTC. The encoded protein is CASMGASYEQYF.